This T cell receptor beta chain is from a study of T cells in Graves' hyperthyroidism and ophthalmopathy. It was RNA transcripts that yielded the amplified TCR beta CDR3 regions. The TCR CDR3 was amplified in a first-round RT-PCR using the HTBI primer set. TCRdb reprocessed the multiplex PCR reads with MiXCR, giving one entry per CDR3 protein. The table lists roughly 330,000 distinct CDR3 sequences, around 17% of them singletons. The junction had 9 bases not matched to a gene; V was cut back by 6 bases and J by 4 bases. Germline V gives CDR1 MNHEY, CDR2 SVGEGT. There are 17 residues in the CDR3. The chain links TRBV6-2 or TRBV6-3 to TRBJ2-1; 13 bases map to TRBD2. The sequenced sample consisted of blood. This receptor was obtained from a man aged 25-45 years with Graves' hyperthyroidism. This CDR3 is CASRWTSGGSPYNEQFF. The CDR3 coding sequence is TGTGCCAGCAGGTGGACTAGCGGGGGTTCCCCTTACAATGAGCAGTTCTTC.